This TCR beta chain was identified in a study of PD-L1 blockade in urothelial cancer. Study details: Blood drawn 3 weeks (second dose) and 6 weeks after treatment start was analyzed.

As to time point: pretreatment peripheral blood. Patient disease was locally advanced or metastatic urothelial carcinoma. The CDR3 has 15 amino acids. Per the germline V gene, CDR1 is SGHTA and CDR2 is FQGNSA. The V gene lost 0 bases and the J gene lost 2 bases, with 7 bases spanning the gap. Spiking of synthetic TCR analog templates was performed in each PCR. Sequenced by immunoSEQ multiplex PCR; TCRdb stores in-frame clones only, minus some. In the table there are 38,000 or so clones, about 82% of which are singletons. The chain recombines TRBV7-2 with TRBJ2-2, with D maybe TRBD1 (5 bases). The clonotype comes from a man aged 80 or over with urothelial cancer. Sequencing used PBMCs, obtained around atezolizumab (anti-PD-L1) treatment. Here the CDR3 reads CASSLAGLNTGELFF. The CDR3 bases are TGTGCCAGCAGCTTAGCGGGGCTTAACACCGGGGAGCTGTTTTTT.